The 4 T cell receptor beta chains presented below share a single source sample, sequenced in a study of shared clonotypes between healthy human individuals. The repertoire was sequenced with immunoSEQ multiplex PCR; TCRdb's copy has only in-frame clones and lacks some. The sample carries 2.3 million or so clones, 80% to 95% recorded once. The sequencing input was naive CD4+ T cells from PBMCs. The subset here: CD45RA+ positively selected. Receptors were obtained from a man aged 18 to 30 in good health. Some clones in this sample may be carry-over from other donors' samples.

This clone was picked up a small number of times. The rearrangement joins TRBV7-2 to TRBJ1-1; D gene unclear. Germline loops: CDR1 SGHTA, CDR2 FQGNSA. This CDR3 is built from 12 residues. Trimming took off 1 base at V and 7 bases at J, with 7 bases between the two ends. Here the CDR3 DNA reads TGTGCCAGCAGCTTAGGGGTGTATGAAGCTTTCTTT. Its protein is CASSLGVYEAFF.

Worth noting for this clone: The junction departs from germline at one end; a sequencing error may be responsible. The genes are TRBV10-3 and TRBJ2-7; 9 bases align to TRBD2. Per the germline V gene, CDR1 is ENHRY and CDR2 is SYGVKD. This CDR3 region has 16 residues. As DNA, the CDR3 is TGTGCCATCAGTGATCTTGTAACTAGCGGGTACTACGAGCAGTGCTTC. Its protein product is CAISDLVTSGYYEQCF.

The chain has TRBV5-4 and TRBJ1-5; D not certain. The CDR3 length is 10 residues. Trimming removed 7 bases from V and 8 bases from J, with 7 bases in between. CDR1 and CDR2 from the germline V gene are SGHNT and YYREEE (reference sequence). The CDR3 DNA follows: TGTGCCAGCCCACGAGAGCCCCAGCATTTT. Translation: CASPREPQHF.

The CDR3 sequence: CAWNSDGLHNSPLHF. CDR3 DNA: TGTGCCTGGAATTCTGACGGATTGCATAATTCACCCCTCCACTTT. The chain uses TRBV30 and TRBJ1-6; D not resolved. The germline CDR1 and CDR2 sequences are GTSNPN and SVGIG (reference sequence). The ends were cut back, 4 bases at V and 5 bases at J, with 15 bases in the middle. The CDR3 has 15 residues.